This TCR beta chain emerged from a study of technical replicates of blood from several donors. The length of the CDR3 is 17 residues. The V gene's germline CDR1 is SGHRS and CDR2 YFSETQ. Trimming at V came to 0 bases and at J to 2 bases, leaving 7 bases not matched to a gene. This clone was seen once. The data were produced by immunoSEQ multiplex PCR, yet TCRdb's version contains in-frame clones alone and is incomplete. Of 80,000 to 95,000 clones listed, about 93% are singletons. Material for sequencing was T cells isolated from PBMCs. The V call is TRBV5-1, the J call TRBJ2-3; 9 nucleotides agree with TRBD2. The sequence came from a human donor in good health. As DNA, the CDR3 is TGCGCCAGCAGCTTGGCACTAGCGGGTATCTTCACAGATACGCAGTATTTT. Translation: CASSLALAGIFTDTQYF.